The present TCR beta chain was sequenced within a study of T cell responses to AZD1222 COVID-19 vaccine. Overall study findings and caveats: Clonal diversity was possibly underestimated, and white British individuals and females predominated among donors.

This clone came up once. Antigen: not known. Sequencing used immunoSEQ multiplex PCR; TCRdb keeps in-frame clones, though not all of them. The profile covers some 100,000 clones, with 92% appearing a single time and roughly 3.1% taken by the ten largest. Germline CDR1 reads SGHNT; CDR2 reads YENEEA. With 2 bases removed from V and 0 bases from J, the gap between germline ends came to 9 bases. The CDR3 is made up of 15 amino acids. The J gene is TRBJ2-3, the V gene TRBV11-3; D might be TRBD1 (6 bases). This clonotype was sampled from an adult who received the AZD1222 COVID-19 vaccine. The input for sequencing was peripheral blood, taken 28 days after the second AZD1222 dose. As DNA, the CDR3 is TGTGCCAGCAGCTTACAGGGGCGGAGCACAGATACGCAGTATTTT. It specifies CASSLQGRSTDTQYF.